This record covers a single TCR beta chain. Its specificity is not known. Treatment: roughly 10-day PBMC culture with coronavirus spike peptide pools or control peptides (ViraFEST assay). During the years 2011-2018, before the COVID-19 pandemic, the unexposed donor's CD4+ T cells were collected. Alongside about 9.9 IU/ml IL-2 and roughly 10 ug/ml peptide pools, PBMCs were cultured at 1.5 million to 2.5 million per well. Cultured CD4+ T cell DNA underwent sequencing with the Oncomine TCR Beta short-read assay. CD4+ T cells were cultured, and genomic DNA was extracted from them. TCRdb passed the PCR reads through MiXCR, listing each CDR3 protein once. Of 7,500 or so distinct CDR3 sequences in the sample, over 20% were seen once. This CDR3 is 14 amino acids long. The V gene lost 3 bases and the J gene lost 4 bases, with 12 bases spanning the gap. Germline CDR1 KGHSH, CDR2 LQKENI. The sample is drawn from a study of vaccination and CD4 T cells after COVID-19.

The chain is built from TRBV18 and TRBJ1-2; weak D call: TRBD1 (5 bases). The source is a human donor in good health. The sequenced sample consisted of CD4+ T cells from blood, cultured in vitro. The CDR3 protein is CASSPKAGPYGYTF. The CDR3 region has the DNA TGTGCCAGCTCACCTAAGGCGGGGCCCTATGGCTACACCTTC. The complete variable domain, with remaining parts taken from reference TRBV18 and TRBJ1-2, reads NAGVMQNPRHLVRRRGQEARLRCSPMKGHSHVYWYRQLPEEGLKFMVYLQKENIIDESGMPKERFSAEFPKEGPSILRIQQVVRGDSAAYFCASSPKAGPYGYTFGSGTRLTVV.